This entry lists 25 T cell receptor beta chains sequenced from one sample in a study of T cells after somatic rescue of genetic block. Profiled with immunoSEQ multiplex PCR; TCRdb holds only in-frame clones, not every one. The repertoire has roughly 67,000 clones, under 95% of them found once; the top ten carry about 2.7%. The sequenced sample consisted of peripheral blood mononuclear cells (PBMCs). These receptors all come from a man aged 35 to 55.

This chain links TRBV13 with TRBJ2-3; D not certain. The V gene's germline CDR1 is PRHDT and CDR2 FYEKMQ (reference sequence). Trimming removed 5 bases from V and 5 bases from J, with 8 bases in between. This CDR3 comprises 12 residues. CDR3 coding DNA: TGTGCCAGCAGCGCCCTAGGAGATACGCAGTATTTT. It yields the protein CASSALGDTQYF.

V gene TRBV28 combines with J gene TRBJ2-7; TRBD2 matches at 12 bases. The CDR3 contains 15 residues. Germline V CDR1 and CDR2: MDHEN, SYDVKM. V lost 8 bases and J lost 4; bases outside the gene matches: 9. CDR3 protein: CASLPPTSGSYEQYF. CDR3 DNA: TGTGCCAGCCTCCCCCCGACTAGCGGGAGTTACGAGCAGTACTTC.

This clone was counted a few times. V is TRBV10-3 and J is TRBJ2-3, with D uncertain. V gave up 10 bases and J gave up 2 bases, with 13 bases separating them. This CDR3 has 13 residues. Looked up from germline, CDR1 is ENHRY and CDR2 is SYGVKD. The CDR3 region has the DNA TGTGCCACGACCAGCTGGGCCACAGATACGCAGTATTTT. Residues: CATTSWATDTQYF.

This clone was observed once. The genes are TRBV5-4 and TRBJ1-2, with no clear D. Between the trimmed V and J ends, which lost 4 bases and 4 bases, there was a span of 17 bases. The germline V gene encodes CDR1 SGHNT and CDR2 YYREEE (reference sequence). The CDR3 covers 15 residues. The CDR3 protein is CASSPPADVVYGYTF. CDR3 nucleotides: TGTGCCAGCAGCCCACCTGCGGACGTTGTCTATGGCTACACCTTC.

The rearrangement uses TRBV6-6 and TRBJ1-1; D possibly corresponds to TRBD1 (6 bases). The CDR3 length is 12 residues. The V end was cut by 6 bases, the J end by 1 base, with 6 bases between. Germline-derived CDR1 and CDR2 are MNHNY and SVGAGI (reference sequence). The CDR3 loop reads CASRDRNTEAFF. The CDR3, as DNA: TGTGCCAGCAGGGACAGGAACACTGAAGCTTTCTTT.

This rearrangement joins TRBV28 to TRBJ1-2, with D hard to call. CDR1 is MDHEN, CDR2 SYDVKM, per germline. Trimming pared 7 bases from V and 2 bases from J, leaving 8 bases between. The CDR3 spans 12 residues. This CDR3 is CASTAGNYGYTF. In DNA, the CDR3 is TGTGCCAGCACCGCGGGGAACTATGGCTACACCTTC.

V and J are TRBV5-6 and TRBJ2-3, with unresolved D. V was shortened by 1 base and J by 1 base, with 10 bases between the two germline ends. The CDR3 consists of 15 residues. Germline V gene lookup returns CDR1 SGHDT and CDR2 YYEEEE. The CDR3 protein is CASSLYLTGTDTQYF. CDR3 sequence (DNA): TGTGCCAGCAGCTTGTATCTGACGGGCACAGATACGCAGTATTTT.

The genes are TRBV19 and TRBJ2-7; D gene unclear. Trimming stripped 3 bases from V and 3 bases from J, with 6 bases between. The CDR3 is made up of 12 amino acids. CDR1 and CDR2 from the germline V gene are LNHDA and SQIVND (reference sequence). CDR3 sequence reads: CASSMDRYEQYF. DNA of the CDR3: TGTGCCAGTAGTATGGACCGCTACGAGCAGTACTTC. Full variable domain (rest looked up from reference TRBV19 and TRBJ2-7): DGGITQSPKYLFRKEGQNVTLSCEQNLNHDAMYWYRQDPGQGLRLIYYSQIVNDFQKGDIAEGYSVSREKKESFPLTVTSAQKNPTAFYLCASSMDRYEQYFGPGTRLTVT.

The chain combines TRBV6-5 with TRBJ1-2; 8 positions agree with TRBD1. V shed 3 bases, J shed 4 bases, and the junction held 7 bases outside the gene matches. CDR1 MNHEY and CDR2 SVGAGI come from the germline V gene. This CDR3 contains 15 residues. As DNA, the CDR3 is TGTGCCAGCAGTTATGACAGGGGCCAAGGCTATGGCTACACCTTC. Its translation is CASSYDRGQGYGYTF.

This sequence joins TRBV7-9 and TRBJ2-7; possible D gene TRBD1, 7 bases. Germline CDR1 reads SEHNR; CDR2 reads FQNEAQ (reference sequence). The CDR3 is 13 residues long. Trimming shortened V by 5 bases and J by 6 bases, and 14 bases separated the two germline ends. Here the CDR3 reads CASSLRGVGEQYF. CDR3 in DNA: TGTGCCAGCAGCCTCAGGGGGGTGGGCGAGCAGTACTTC.

There are a few counts of this clone. The rearrangement uses TRBV11-2 and TRBJ2-7; 9 positions agree with TRBD1. This CDR3 has 17 residues. The V and J ends lost 1 base and 2 bases, in that order; junction bases with no gene match: 9. The germline CDR1 and CDR2 sequences are SGHAT and FQNNGV. The DNA of the CDR3 is TGTGCCAGCAGCTTAGTAGCCGGGACAGGGAGACCCTACGAGCAGTACTTC. Amino acids: CASSLVAGTGRPYEQYF.

The rearrangement joins TRBV21-1 to TRBJ2-5; the table's D call, TRBD1, was not checked against the DNA. TRBV21-1 is classified as a pseudogene. The CDR3 runs to 16 residues. As DNA, the CDR3 is TGTGCCAGCAGCAAAGCGCGGCAGGGGGGCAGAGAGACCCAGTACTTC. Residues: CASSKARQGGRETQYF.

The CDR3 loop is CASSSEGLQRNEQFF. In nucleotides, the CDR3 is TGTGCCAGCAGCTCTGAGGGCTTACAGAGGAATGAGCAGTTCTTC. This rearrangement joins TRBV5-4 to TRBJ2-1; weak D call: TRBD2 (5 bases). Trimming removed 3 bases at V and 7 bases at J, with 17 bases between. Per the germline V gene, CDR1 is SGHNT and CDR2 is YYREEE (reference sequence). This CDR3 region has 15 residues.

The gene calls are TRBV7-2 and TRBJ2-1; 7 positions match TRBD2. V shed 5 bases and J 8 bases; nucleotides not matched to a gene: 9. The CDR3 length is 14 residues. From germline, CDR1 is SGHTA and CDR2 FQGNSA. The CDR3 bases are TGTGCCAGCAGCCCGGGGGTGGGGAGGGATGAGCAGTTCTTC. Its translation: CASSPGVGRDEQFF.

The rearrangement uses TRBV11-3 and TRBJ2-2; D not certain. Trimming left V 5 bases short and J 1 base short, with 11 bases between. The CDR3 runs 15 residues. Germline CDR1 is SGHNT and CDR2 is YENEEA. As DNA, the CDR3 is TGTGCCAGCAGCCCGCCGGGCCGGAACACCGGGGAGCTGTTTTTT. Protein: CASSPPGRNTGELFF.

The chain uses TRBV5-1 and TRBJ1-3, with no clear D. The V end was cut by 6 bases, the J end by 0 bases, with 10 bases between. This CDR3 spans 14 amino acids. Germline loops: CDR1 SGHRS, CDR2 YFSETQ. The CDR3 bases are TGCGCCAGCACCGACACGAGCTCTGGAAACACCATATATTTT. Amino acid sequence: CASTDTSSGNTIYF.

The chain links TRBV5-1 to TRBJ1-4; D possibly corresponds to TRBD1 (6 bases). The CDR3 has 17 residues. In germline, CDR1 is SGHRS, CDR2 YFSETQ. With 0 bases removed from V and 1 base from J, the gap between germline ends came to 13 bases. The CDR3 loop is CASSLGTSRGTNEKLFF. The CDR3 coding sequence is TGCGCCAGCAGCTTGGGGACGAGCAGGGGAACTAATGAAAAACTGTTTTTT.

The V and J genes are TRBV6-5 and TRBJ2-2, with D possibly TRBD1 on 6 matching bases. V was cut by 5 bases and J by 1 base, with 11 bases left in between. CDR3 length: 15 amino acids. Germline CDR1 MNHEY, CDR2 SVGAGI. In DNA form, the CDR3 reads TGTGCCAGCAGTAGAGGACAGATGAACACCGGGGAGCTGTTTTTT. Translating gives CASSRGQMNTGELFF.

J is TRBJ1-5 and V is TRBV27; D uncertain. This CDR3 region has 14 residues. Germline CDR1 reads MNHEY; CDR2 reads SMNVEV (reference sequence). The germline V and J ends were trimmed by 2 bases and 3 bases, with 8 bases remaining between them. CDR3 DNA sequence: TGTGCCAGCAGTTTACGCGGGTACAATCAGCCCCAGCATTTT. It encodes CASSLRGYNQPQHF.

This chain connects TRBV11-3 to TRBJ2-1, with D perhaps TRBD2 (6 bases). Germline assignment: CDR1 SGHNT and CDR2 YENEEA. Trimming removed 1 base from V and 6 bases from J, with 7 bases in between. The CDR3 length is 13 residues. The CDR3 DNA sequence: TGTGCCAGCAGCTTAGCTAGCGTCAATGAGCAGTTCTTC. The encoded protein is CASSLASVNEQFF.

This clone was recorded only once. The chain couples TRBV9 to TRBJ2-7; 11 nucleotides align to TRBD2. The CDR3 is 17 amino acids. The germline gives CDR1 SGDLS, CDR2 YYNGEE. With 0 bases clipped from V and 5 bases from J, the junction kept 10 bases outside the gene matches. This chain's CDR3 is CASSVEPTLLAGDEQYF. The DNA for the CDR3 is TGTGCCAGCAGCGTAGAGCCCACCCTACTAGCGGGAGACGAGCAGTACTTC.

The rearrangement uses TRBV2 and TRBJ2-6; TRBD1 might be the D (6 bases). CDR1 and CDR2 (germline): SNHLY, FYNNEI. V shed 4 bases and J shed 2 bases, with 9 bases lying between them. CDR3 length: 15 residues. The CDR3: CASSAGATGANVLTF. In nucleotides, the CDR3 is TGTGCCAGCAGTGCAGGGGCGACTGGGGCCAACGTCCTGACTTTC.

The CDR3, as DNA: TGTGCCAGCAGCCACAGGCTACATAGAGGCACTGAAGCTTTCTTT. This encodes CASSHRLHRGTEAFF. The chain links TRBV2 to TRBJ1-1; a possible D gene is TRBD1 (5 bases). This CDR3 comprises 15 residues. Germline-derived CDR1 and CDR2 are SNHLY and FYNNEI. V dropped 6 bases and J dropped 4 bases, with 18 bases sitting between them.

V gene TRBV6-5 combines with J gene TRBJ2-7, with D uncertain. Trimming shortened V by 10 bases and J by 0 bases, and 10 bases separated the two germline ends. This CDR3 spans 12 amino acids. Germline V gives CDR1 MNHEY, CDR2 SVGAGI. In DNA, the CDR3 is TGTGCCACCCGAACCCGCTCCTACGAGCAGTACTTC. This codes for CATRTRSYEQYF.

This chain uses TRBV2 with TRBJ2-2; TRBD2 agrees at 8 bases. CDR1 is SNHLY and CDR2 is FYNNEI in the germline V gene. This CDR3 is 15 amino acids long. V lost 7 bases to trimming and J lost 1 base; unmatched junction nucleotides: 5. The CDR3 bases are TGTGCCAGCACCGGAACTAGCGGGAACACCGGGGAGCTGTTTTTT. Amino acid sequence: CASTGTSGNTGELFF.